This T cell receptor beta chain originates from a study of post-analysis software for immune sequencing data. Study in general: Disease courses included relapsing-remitting, secondary progressive and progressive-relapsing multiple sclerosis.

With 4 bases clipped from V and 0 bases from J, the junction kept 3 bases outside the gene matches. Germline-derived CDR1 and CDR2 are DFQATT and SNEGSKA (reference sequence). The CDR3 extends over 13 amino acids. Findings and limits, study-wide: In multiple sclerosis, normalized Chao1 diversity was significantly below that of controls. F-measure co-clustering was strong for batch-matched samples. Patients showed TRBV5-6, TRBV5-1 and TRBV20-1 among a handful of TRBV segments more frequent than in controls.

The authors incorporated unique molecular identifiers into the TCR beta cDNA libraries. Researchers reported 400,000 to 600,000 cDNA molecules coming from roughly 1 to 10 million T cells. In TCRdb, the PCR reads were re-called with MiXCR into one record per CDR3 protein. The repertoire has roughly 540,000 distinct CDR3 sequences, approximately 34% of them found once; the top ten carry 5% to 6%. This clonotype was recorded once. Its antigen is undetermined. This sequence joins TRBV20-1 and TRBJ2-7; 7 bases are a match to TRBD1. The sample taken for sequencing was blood. The TCR sequence derives from a girl between 2 and 17 years old with multiple sclerosis. The CDR3 here is CSATQGNSYEQYF. For the CDR3, the DNA is TGCAGTGCTACACAGGGGAACTCCTACGAGCAGTACTTC.